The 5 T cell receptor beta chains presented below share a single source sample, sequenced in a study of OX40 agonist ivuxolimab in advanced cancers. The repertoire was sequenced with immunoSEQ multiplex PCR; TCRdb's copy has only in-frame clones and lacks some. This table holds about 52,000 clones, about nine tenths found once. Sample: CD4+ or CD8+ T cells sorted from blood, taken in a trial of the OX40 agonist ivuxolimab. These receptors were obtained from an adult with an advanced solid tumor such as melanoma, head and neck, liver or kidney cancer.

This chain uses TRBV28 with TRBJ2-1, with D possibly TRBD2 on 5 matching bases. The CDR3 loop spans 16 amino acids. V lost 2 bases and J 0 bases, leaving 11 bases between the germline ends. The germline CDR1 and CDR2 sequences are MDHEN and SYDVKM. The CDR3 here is CASSLRGQSSYNEQFF. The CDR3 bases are TGTGCCAGCAGTTTAAGAGGGCAGAGCTCCTACAATGAGCAGTTCTTC.

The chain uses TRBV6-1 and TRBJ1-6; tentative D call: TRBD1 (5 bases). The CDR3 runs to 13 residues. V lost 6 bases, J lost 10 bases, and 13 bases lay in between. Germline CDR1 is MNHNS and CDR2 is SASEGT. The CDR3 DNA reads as TGTGCCAGCAGGGACATATGGGTCTCACCCCTCCACTTT. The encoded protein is CASRDIWVSPLHF.

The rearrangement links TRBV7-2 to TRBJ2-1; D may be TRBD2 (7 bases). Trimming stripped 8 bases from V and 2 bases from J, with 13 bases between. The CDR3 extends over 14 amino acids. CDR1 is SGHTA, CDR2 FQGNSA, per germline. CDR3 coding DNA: TGTGCCAGCTGCCTGGGGGGGCCCTACAATGAGCAGTTCTTC. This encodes CASCLGGPYNEQFF.

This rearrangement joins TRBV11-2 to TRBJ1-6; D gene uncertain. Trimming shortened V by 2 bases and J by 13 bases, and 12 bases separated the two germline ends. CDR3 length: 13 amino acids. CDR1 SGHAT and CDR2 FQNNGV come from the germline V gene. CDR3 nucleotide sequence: TGTGCCAGCAGCTTAACCCCAAACCGCCCCCTCCACTTT. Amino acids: CASSLTPNRPLHF.

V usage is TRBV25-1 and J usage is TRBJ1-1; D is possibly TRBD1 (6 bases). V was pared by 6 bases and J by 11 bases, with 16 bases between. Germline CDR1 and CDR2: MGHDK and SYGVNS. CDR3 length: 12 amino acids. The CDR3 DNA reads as TGTGCCAGCAGCGATGCGGGGGCGTGGGCTTTCTTT. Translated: CASSDAGAWAFF.